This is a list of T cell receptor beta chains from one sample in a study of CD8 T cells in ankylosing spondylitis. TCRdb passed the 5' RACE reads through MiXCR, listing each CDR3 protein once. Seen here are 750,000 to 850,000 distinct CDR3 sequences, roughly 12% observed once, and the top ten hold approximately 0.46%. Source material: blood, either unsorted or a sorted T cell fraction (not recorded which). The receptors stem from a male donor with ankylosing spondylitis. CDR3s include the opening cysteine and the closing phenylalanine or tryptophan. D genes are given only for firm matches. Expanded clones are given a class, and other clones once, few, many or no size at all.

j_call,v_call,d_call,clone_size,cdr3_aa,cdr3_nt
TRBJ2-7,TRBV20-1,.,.,CSPLLAGRYEQYF,TGCAGTCCGCTCTTGGCGGGTCGATACGAGCAGTACTTC
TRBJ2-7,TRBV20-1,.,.,CSARFSTSSSEQYF,TGCAGTGCCAGATTTTCGACTAGTTCATCCGAGCAGTACTTC
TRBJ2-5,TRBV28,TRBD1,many,CASSQTGGKETQYF,TGTGCCAGCAGTCAGACAGGGGGCAAAGAGACCCAGTACTTC
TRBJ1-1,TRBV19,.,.,CASSIQLGTEAFF,TGTGCCAGTAGTATACAACTTGGCACTGAAGCTTTCTTT
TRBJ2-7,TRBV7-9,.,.,CASSLGMREAGNEQYF,TGTGCCAGCAGCTTAGGTATGAGGGAGGCAGGCAACGAGCAGTACTTC
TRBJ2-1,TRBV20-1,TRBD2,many,CSARPGLGYYNEQFF,TGCAGTGCACGCCCCGGACTAGGGTATTACAATGAGCAGTTCTTC
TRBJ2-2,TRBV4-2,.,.,CASSQATAGELFF,TGTGCCAGCAGCCAAGCGACAGCAGGGGAGCTGTTTTTT
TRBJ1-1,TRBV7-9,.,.,CASSLGQRTEAFF,TGTGCCAGCAGCTTGGGCCAGAGAACAGAAGCTTTCTTT
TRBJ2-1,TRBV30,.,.,CTPKLRGAAQYNEQFF,TGTACCCCAAAGTTAAGGGGTGCAGCCCAATACAATGAGCAGTTCTTC
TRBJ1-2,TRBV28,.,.,CASSLSDRILYGYTF,TGTGCCAGCAGTTTATCCGACAGGATCCTCTATGGCTACACCTTC
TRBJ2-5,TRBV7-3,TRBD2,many,CASSLTGAGQQETQYF,TGTGCCAGCAGCTTAACAGGAGCGGGGCAACAAGAGACCCAGTACTTC
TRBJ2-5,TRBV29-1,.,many,CSVEMARGTQYF,TGCAGCGTTGAGATGGCTAGAGGGACCCAGTACTTC
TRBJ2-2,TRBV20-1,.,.,CSARLIQGNTGELFF,TGCAGTGCTAGACTAATACAGGGGAACACCGGGGAGCTGTTTTTT
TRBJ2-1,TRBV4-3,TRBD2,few,CASSQGGGALSYNEQFF,TGCGCCAGCAGCCAAGGGGGGGGAGCCCTTTCCTACAATGAGCAGTTCTTC
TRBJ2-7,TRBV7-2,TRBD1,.,CASSGYRGAYEQYF,TGTGCCAGCAGCGGATACAGGGGAGCCTACGAGCAGTACTTC
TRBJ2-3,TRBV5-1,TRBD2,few,CASSAGLAGALTDTQYF,TGCGCCAGCAGCGCCGGACTAGCGGGGGCCCTCACAGATACGCAGTATTTT
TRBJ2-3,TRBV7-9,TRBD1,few,CASNLAKGQVGDTQYF,TGTGCCAGCAACCTTGCTAAGGGACAGGTCGGAGATACGCAGTATTTT
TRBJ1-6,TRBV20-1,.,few,CSASGTANSPLHF,TGCAGTGCTAGCGGCACAGCTAATTCACCCCTCCACTTT
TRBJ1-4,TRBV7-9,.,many,CASSPLRDREKLFF,TGTGCCAGCAGCCCACTCCGGGATCGCGAAAAACTGTTTTTT
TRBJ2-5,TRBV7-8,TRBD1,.,CASSSRTGHYQETQYF,TGTGCCAGCAGCTCTCGGACAGGTCACTACCAAGAGACCCAGTACTTC
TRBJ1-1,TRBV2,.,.,CASRGEINTEAFF,TGTGCCAGCAGAGGGGAGATTAACACTGAAGCTTTCTTT
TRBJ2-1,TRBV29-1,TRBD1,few,CSGVRGQGLGNEQFF,TGCAGCGGAGTTCGAGGACAGGGATTGGGTAATGAGCAGTTCTTC
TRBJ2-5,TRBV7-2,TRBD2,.,CASSRIGTSGEETQYF,TGTGCCAGCAGCCGAATCGGGACTAGCGGGGAAGAGACCCAGTACTTC
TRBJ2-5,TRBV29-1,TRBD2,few,CSVFGTSGEQETQYF,TGCAGCGTTTTCGGGACTAGCGGGGAACAAGAGACCCAGTACTTC
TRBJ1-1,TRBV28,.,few,CASSTPGGPEAFF,TGTGCCAGCAGCACACCGGGGGGGCCTGAAGCTTTCTTT
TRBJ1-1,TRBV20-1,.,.,CSAKLGGGANIMNTEAFF,TGCAGTGCTAAATTGGGCGGAGGGGCAAACATTATGAACACTGAAGCTTTCTTT
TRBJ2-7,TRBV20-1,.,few,CSARDLELAGYEQYF,TGCAGTGCTAGAGATCTAGAACTAGCTGGCTACGAGCAGTACTTC
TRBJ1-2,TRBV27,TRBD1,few,CASRGTGLYGYTF,TGTGCCAGCAGGGGGACAGGGTTATATGGCTACACCTTC
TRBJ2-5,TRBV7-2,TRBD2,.,CASSYSPTHTGGETQYF,TGTGCCAGCAGCTACTCACCAACTCACACGGGGGGAGAGACCCAGTACTTC
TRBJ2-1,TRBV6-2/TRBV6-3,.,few,CASQWGSYNEQFF,TGTGCCAGCCAGTGGGGGTCCTACAATGAGCAGTTCTTC
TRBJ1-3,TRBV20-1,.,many,CSANRGSGNTIYF,TGCAGTGCTAACCGAGGCTCTGGAAACACCATATATTTT
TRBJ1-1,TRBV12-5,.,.,CASGEGYSNTEAFF,TGTGCTAGTGGGGAGGGGTACTCTAACACTGAAGCTTTCTTT
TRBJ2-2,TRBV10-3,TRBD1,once,CAISGRDRGNGELFF,TGTGCCATCAGTGGGCGGGACAGGGGGAACGGGGAGCTGTTTTTT
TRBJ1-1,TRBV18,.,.,CASSPMGGAIEAFF,TGTGCCAGCTCCCCTATGGGGGGCGCGATTGAAGCTTTCTTT
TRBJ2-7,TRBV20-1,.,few,CSAPGLPYEQYF,TGCAGTGCCCCGGGACTCCCCTACGAGCAGTACTTC
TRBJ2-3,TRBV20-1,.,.,CSAGGRVRGDADTQYF,TGCAGTGCGGGGGGTCGGGTAAGGGGAGACGCAGATACGCAGTATTTT
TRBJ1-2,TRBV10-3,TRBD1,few,CAISPQTGQNYGYTF,TGTGCCATCAGCCCACAGACGGGACAGAACTATGGCTACACCTTC
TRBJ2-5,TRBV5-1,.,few,CASSWTGESQETQYF,TGCGCCAGCAGCTGGACGGGAGAGTCTCAAGAGACCCAGTACTTC
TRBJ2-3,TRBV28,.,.,CASNKLAVTDTQYF,TGTGCCAGCAATAAGTTGGCGGTAACAGATACGCAGTATTTT
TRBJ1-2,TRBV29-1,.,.,CSVPLGRSNGYTF,TGCAGCGTCCCCTTAGGCAGGTCTAATGGCTACACCTTC
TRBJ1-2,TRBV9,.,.,CASSPSPGGYTF,TGTGCCAGCAGCCCGAGCCCTGGGGGCTACACCTTC
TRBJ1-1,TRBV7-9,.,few,CASSLLLGWNTEAFF,TGTGCCAGCAGCTTATTATTGGGTTGGAACACTGAAGCTTTCTTT
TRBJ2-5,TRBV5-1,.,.,CASRRKAQETQYF,TGCGCCAGCAGACGAAAGGCCCAAGAGACCCAGTACTTC
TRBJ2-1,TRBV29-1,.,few,CSVEALGKYNEQFF,TGCAGCGTTGAAGCCCTGGGTAAATACAATGAGCAGTTCTTC
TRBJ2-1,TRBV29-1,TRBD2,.,CSVRGQLAGSYNEQFF,TGCAGCGTCCGGGGGCAACTAGCGGGGAGCTACAATGAGCAGTTCTTC
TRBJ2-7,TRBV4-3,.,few,CASSQGSGVYEQYF,TGCGCCAGCAGCCAGGGGTCAGGAGTCTACGAGCAGTACTTC
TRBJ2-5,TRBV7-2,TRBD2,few,CASSVGRGIVETQYF,TGTGCCAGCAGCGTCGGGCGGGGGATTGTAGAGACCCAGTACTTC